These 32 T cell receptor beta chains came from one sample sequenced in a study of tumor-infiltrating lymphocytes in oesophageal squamous cell carcinoma. Each CDR3 protein gets one entry after TCRdb re-called the PCR reads with MiXCR. The data show around 18,000 distinct CDR3 sequences, under 45% seen once. Sequencing was performed on esophageal tumor tissue. These TCRs come from a male donor with esophageal squamous cell carcinoma.

The rearrangement uses TRBV7-2 and TRBJ2-1; 9 nucleotides match TRBD2. The DNA end is a closer match to TRBJ2-7, so the J assignment may be wrong. This CDR3 has 14 amino acids. Germline CDR1 is SGHTA and CDR2 is FQGNSA. The CDR3 region has the DNA TGTGCCAGCAGCTTATTGCGGGAGGGGTACGAGCAGTACTTC. Translation: CASSLLREGYEQYF.

Regarding this clonotype: The conserved phenylalanine or tryptophan normally closing the CDR3 is absent here, so this likely arose from a read error. It is unclear where the CDR3 begins or ends on the DNA, so no DNA is shown, and the CDR3 is as TCRdb lists it. The genes are TRBV7-3 and TRBJ2-6; TRBD1, the table's D call, lacks a check against the DNA. The CDR3 adds up to 11 amino acids, both ends counted. Germline V lookup: CDR1 SGHTA, CDR2 FQGTGA. The CDR3 is CASSLGPFFGA.

The rearrangement uses TRBV6-5 and TRBJ2-7, with D possibly being TRBD1 (6 bases). The CDR3 spans 16 residues. Germline CDR1 and CDR2: MNHEY and SVGAGI. V was trimmed by 6 bases and J by 3 bases, leaving 21 bases between them. CDR3 protein: CASSLLYRVRVYEQYF. Here the CDR3 DNA reads TGTGCCAGCAGCCTTCTTTACAGGGTGAGGGTCTACGAGCAGTACTTC.

The genes are TRBV7-9 and TRBJ2-1; TRBD2 matches 10 bases. The V gene's germline CDR1 is SEHNR and CDR2 FQNEAQ (reference sequence). V dropped 5 bases and J dropped 9; count of bases not matched to a gene: 13. CDR3 size: 16 residues. Here the CDR3 reads CASSPRTSGFWGEQFF. The CDR3 nucleotides are TGTGCCAGCAGCCCTAGGACTAGCGGCTTCTGGGGTGAGCAGTTCTTC.

This clonotype was detected only once. The J gene is TRBJ2-1, the V gene TRBV12-3 or TRBV12-4; 8 nucleotides match TRBD2. The end of the DNA fits TRBJ2-5 better, so the J call may be wrong. The CDR3 extends over 15 amino acids. CDR3 in DNA: TGTGCCAGCAGTTTAGCGCAAGCGGGAGTAGAGACCCAGTACTTC. Encoded protein: CASSLAQAGVETQYF.

The chain is built from TRBV30 and TRBJ2-3, with D uncertain. The J call may be in error: the DNA end matches TRBJ1-2 better. Germline CDR1 GTSNPN, CDR2 SVGIG (reference sequence). The CDR3 has 13 residues. CDR3 in DNA: TGTGCCTGGGATCAGACGGGGATCTATGGCTACACCTTC. Its protein is CAWDQTGIYGYTF.

The chain uses TRBV5-3 and TRBJ2-3; D might be TRBD2 (6 bases). TRBV5-3 is noted as an ORF with a role that remains uncertain. The CDR3 loop spans 16 amino acids. V lost 3 bases and J lost 3, with 17 bases in between. In nucleotides, the CDR3 is TGTGCCAGAAGCTCTTCGGACGGGGGAGAAACAGATACGCAGTATTTT. The encoded protein is CARSSSDGGETDTQYF.

This sequence joins TRBV7-4 and TRBJ2-1; 9 bases map to TRBD2. The CDR3 has 15 residues. Germline V lookup: CDR1 SGHVT, CDR2 SQSDAQ. J was trimmed by 9 bases and V by 4 bases; bases with no gene match: 10. The CDR3 region has the DNA TGTGCCAGCAGCTCCAGAATTAGCGGGAGCACTGAGCAGTTCTTC. This gives the protein CASSSRISGSTEQFF.

This chain links TRBV5-1 with TRBJ1-2; D is unresolved. Trimming shortened V by 2 bases and J by 2 bases, and 7 bases separated the two germline ends. The CDR3 covers 13 residues. Germline V gives CDR1 SGHRS, CDR2 YFSETQ. The CDR3 region has the DNA TGCGCCAGCAGCTTCCAGGAGAACTATGGCTACACCTTC. It translates to CASSFQENYGYTF.

This clonotype was recorded a few times. The chain joins TRBV27 to TRBJ1-6; D is ambiguous. The CDR3 covers 14 residues. The ends were cut back, 6 bases at V and 7 bases at J, with 13 bases in the middle. Germline assignment: CDR1 MNHEY and CDR2 SMNVEV (reference sequence). The CDR3 spells CASRVGFHNSPLHF. The CDR3, as DNA: TGTGCCAGCAGAGTGGGCTTCCACAATTCACCCCTCCACTTT.

This clonotype was detected only a few times. The chain recombines TRBV7-4 with TRBJ2-5, with D tentatively TRBD2 (6 bases). The better agreement between TRBJ2-1 and the DNA end casts doubt on the J call. Germline V gene lookup returns CDR1 SGHVT and CDR2 SQSDAQ. This CDR3 spans 15 amino acids. CDR3 in amino acids: CASSLKGTPYNEQFF. The CDR3 DNA follows: TGTGCCAGCAGCTTAAAGGGGACTCCCTACAATGAGCAGTTCTTC.

The sample holds many counts of this clonotype. The chain carries TRBV6-6 and TRBJ1-2; a possible D gene is TRBD1 (5 bases). V gave up 2 bases and J gave up 6 bases, with 10 bases separating them. This CDR3 contains 13 residues. The V gene's germline CDR1 is MNHNY and CDR2 SVGAGI (reference sequence). The CDR3 region is CASSYPQGDGYTF. The CDR3 nucleotides read TGTGCCAGCAGTTACCCCCAAGGGGATGGCTACACCTTC.

This clonotype was detected once. The genes are TRBV4-2 and TRBJ2-7, with 11 bases lining up with TRBD2. The ends lost 0 bases at V and 6 bases at J; junction bases unmatched: 7. From germline, CDR1 is LGHNA and CDR2 YNFKEQ. The CDR3 covers 16 residues. CDR3 amino acids: CASSQDQTSGTGEQYF. Written as DNA, the CDR3 is TGTGCCAGCAGCCAAGATCAGACTAGCGGGACGGGCGAGCAGTACTTC.

At least ten counts were recorded for this clonotype. This may come from a read error, since a much larger clone is one base off. This sequence joins TRBV7-9 and TRBJ2-7; 8 nucleotides align to TRBD2. This CDR3 region has 16 residues. Germline V gives CDR1 SEHNR, CDR2 FQNEAQ (reference sequence). V dropped 5 bases and J dropped 7; count of bases not matched to a gene: 16. The CDR3 DNA reads TGTGCCAGCAGCACATTCAGGGCGGGAGGACTCAATGAGCAGTACTTC. It codes for CASSTFRAGGLNEQYF.

Comment on this clonotype: This CDR3 fails to terminate in the conserved phenylalanine or tryptophan, so it likely reflects a read error. No DNA is shown, since the ends of the CDR3 on it are uncertain; the CDR3 is the one TCRdb lists. CDR3 in amino acids: CASSLRLAGSL. The gene calls are TRBV7-8 and TRBJ2-5; the D call in the table, TRBD2, was not verified against the DNA. Germline V gene sequence: CDR1 SGHVS, CDR2 FQNEAQ. The CDR3 is made up of 11 amino acids, end residues included.

The chain combines TRBV7-8 with TRBJ2-5; possibly TRBD2 for D (6 bases). Matching the DNA end better, TRBJ2-7 makes the J call doubtful. The CDR3 runs to 13 residues. The V gene's germline CDR1 is SGHVS and CDR2 FQNEAQ. For the CDR3, the DNA is TGTGCCAGCAGCTTGGGGGGACCTTACGAGCAGTACTTC. Encoded protein: CASSLGGPYEQYF.

A word on this clonotype: A read error may be the cause here, since a much bigger clone is one base away. The rearrangement joins TRBV18 to TRBJ1-1; D possibly corresponds to TRBD1 (5 bases). TRBJ1-2 explains the end of the DNA better; the J call may be wrong. From germline, CDR1 is KGHSH and CDR2 LQKENI. CDR3 size: 14 residues. CDR3 nucleotide sequence: TGTGCCAGCTCACCGACAGCTGGTCTACCTGGCTACACCTTC. Residues: CASSPTAGLPGYTF.

This clonotype is categorized as medium-sized. The chain is built from TRBV6-1 and TRBJ2-3; D is perhaps TRBD2 (6 bases). Trimming took 3 bases from V and 3 from J, leaving 13 bases between them. Per germline, CDR1 MNHNS and CDR2 SASEGT. This CDR3 is built from 15 residues. CDR3 in DNA: TGTGCCAGCAGTGATCGTTTGCTAGCGACAGATACGCAGTATTTT. It yields the protein CASSDRLLATDTQYF.

This rearrangement joins TRBV7-2 to TRBJ2-3; D gene unclear. With 1 base removed from V and 4 bases from J, the gap between germline ends came to 12 bases. The CDR3 contains 15 residues. Germline V gives CDR1 SGHTA, CDR2 FQGNSA. This CDR3 reads CASSLEKSRADTQYF. Here the CDR3 DNA reads TGTGCCAGCAGCTTAGAGAAGTCACGCGCAGATACGCAGTATTTT.

The chain recombines TRBV7-9 with TRBJ2-7; maybe TRBD2 (7 bases). V dropped 3 bases and J dropped 9 bases, with 21 bases sitting between them. The CDR3 length is 15 residues. CDR1 is SEHNR, CDR2 FQNEAQ, per germline (reference sequence). CDR3 nucleotide sequence: TGTGCCAGCAGCTTGGGGGAGGGGGACCTACTCGGGCAGTACTTC. Its protein is CASSLGEGDLLGQYF.

The V gene is TRBV7-9, the J gene TRBJ2-5, with 14 bases aligning to TRBD2. J was trimmed by 5 bases and V by 0 bases; bases with no gene match: 5. The CDR3 runs to 17 residues. The V gene's germline CDR1 is SEHNR and CDR2 FQNEAQ (reference sequence). CDR3 nucleotides: TGTGCCAGCAGCTTAGCGGGACTAGCGGGAGTAAGGGAGACCCAGTACTTC. Protein: CASSLAGLAGVRETQYF.

This clonotype has a count of ten or more. The chain combines TRBV20-1 with TRBJ2-3; D not certain. This CDR3 is built from 12 residues. The germline V gene encodes CDR1 DFQATT and CDR2 SNEGSKA (reference sequence). V lost 5 bases and J 4 bases, leaving 10 bases between the germline ends. The CDR3, as DNA: TGCAGTGCTGAATTAGACGCAGATACGCAGTATTTT. This translates into CSAELDADTQYF.

This clonotype was counted ten times or more. CDR3 residues: CASKTRRTGGWMNTEAFF. CDR3 coding DNA: TGTGCCAGCAAAACACGACGGACAGGGGGCTGGATGAACACTGAAGCTTTCTTT. The J gene is TRBJ1-1, the V gene TRBV12-3 or TRBV12-4; 11 nucleotides line up with TRBD1. V trimming: 7 bases; J trimming: 0 bases; junction bases outside the gene matches: 13. The CDR3 sequence is 18 residues long.

The CDR3 DNA follows: TGTGCCAGCACCCCGGAAGCCCTTTATGGCTACACCTTC. Translated: CASTPEALYGYTF. J is TRBJ1-2 and V is TRBV7-2; D gene unclear. The CDR3 has 13 residues. Germline CDR1 is SGHTA and CDR2 is FQGNSA. The ends were cut back, 7 bases at V and 5 bases at J, with 14 bases in the middle. The variable domain in full, with the rest retrieved from reference TRBV7-2 and TRBJ1-2, is GAGVSQSPSNKVTEKGKDVELRCDPISGHTALYWYRQSLGQGLEFLIYFQGNSAPDKSGLPSDRFSAERTGGSVSTLTIQRTQQEDSAVYLCASTPEALYGYTFGSGTRLTVV.

This clonotype occurred a few times. The rearrangement links TRBV9 to TRBJ2-1; D might be TRBD1 or TRBD2, each matching 5 bases. The germline CDR1 and CDR2 sequences are SGDLS and YYNGEE. Trimming pared 4 bases from V and 10 bases from J, leaving 15 bases between. This CDR3 comprises 13 residues. CDR3 nucleotide sequence: TGTGCCAGCAGCCCTCCGTACGGGGACGAGCAGTTCTTC. This encodes CASSPPYGDEQFF.

This clonotype was seen only a few times. V gene TRBV20-1 combines with J gene TRBJ2-6; D possibly corresponds to TRBD1 (6 bases). CDR3 size: 16 residues. The V end was cut by 0 bases, the J end by 0 bases, with 9 bases between. Germline CDR1 reads DFQATT; CDR2 reads SNEGSKA (reference sequence). The CDR3 region has the DNA TGCAGTGCTAGAGATCTAGGGGGCTCTGGGGCCAACGTCCTGACTTTC. Its translation: CSARDLGGSGANVLTF.

This clonotype occurred many times. This chain joins TRBV28 and TRBJ1-1; possibly TRBD1 for D (5 bases). The V gene's germline CDR1 is MDHEN and CDR2 SYDVKM. The V end lost 8 bases, the J end lost 4 bases, and 20 bases lay between the germline ends. This CDR3 contains 15 residues. This CDR3 is CASVGRQRASTEAFF. CDR3 sequence (DNA): TGTGCCAGCGTTGGCCGACAGCGGGCAAGCACTGAAGCTTTCTTT.

There are a few counts of this clonotype. Here the CDR3 omits its conserved ending phenylalanine or tryptophan, so a read error is the likely source. The DNA is omitted, as the CDR3 cannot be located on it reliably, and the CDR3 follows TCRdb's listing. The genes are TRBV10-3 and TRBJ2-3; TRBD2 is the table's D call and was not checked against the DNA. CDR1 ENHRY and CDR2 SYGVKD come from the germline V gene. Inclusive of both ends, the CDR3 amounts to 15 amino acids. This CDR3 reads CAIRSGDAIGYTFGP.

Details on this clonotype: It is likely a read error, because the conserved phenylalanine at the end of the CDR3 is missing. The DNA is left out, because the CDR3 cannot be placed on it with certainty; the CDR3 is given as TCRdb lists it. The chain carries TRBV7-6 and TRBJ2-7; the listed D gene, TRBD2, was not tested against the DNA. The germline gives CDR1 SGHVS, CDR2 FNYEAQ. Inclusive of both ends, the CDR3 amounts to 14 amino acids. CDR3 amino acids: CASSFSGDGYTFGS.

The V gene is TRBV7-6, the J gene TRBJ2-6; D possibly corresponds to TRBD2 (5 bases). CDR3 length: 8 residues. Looked up from germline, CDR1 is SGHVS and CDR2 is FNYEAQ. Trimming shortened V by 5 bases and J by 18 bases, and 5 bases separated the two germline ends. The CDR3 sequence: CASSAGTF. In DNA form, the CDR3 reads TGTGCCAGCAGCGCGGGGACTTTC.

This clonotype was observed a handful of times. This sequence joins TRBV7-2 and TRBJ2-5, with TRBD2 matching 8 bases. The end of the DNA fits TRBJ2-1 better, so the J call may be wrong. The CDR3 length is 16 residues. The germline V gene encodes CDR1 SGHTA and CDR2 FQGNSA. This chain's CDR3 is CASSLAGPGLGGEQFF. DNA for the CDR3: TGTGCCAGCAGCTTAGCGGGTCCGGGACTAGGAGGTGAGCAGTTCTTC.

The gene calls are TRBV10-1 and TRBJ2-1; no reliable D call. Germline lookup yields CDR1 WNHNN and CDR2 SYGVQD (reference sequence). This CDR3 has 12 amino acids. The V end lost 6 bases, the J end lost 10 bases, and 13 bases lay between the germline ends. CDR3 DNA: TGCGCCAGCAGCGATGGGGTAATGGAGCAGTTCTTC. Its translation is CASSDGVMEQFF.